What follows describes a single TCR beta chain. Generated by immunoSEQ multiplex PCR, the TCRdb table keeps only in-frame clones and is missing some. The data contain hundreds of thousands of clones, roughly 92% of them seen just once; the ten biggest clones take up approximately 25%. The entry originates in a study of shared clonotypes between healthy human individuals. This CDR3 is 18 amino acids long. Germline CDR1 SGDLS, CDR2 YYNGEE. The V gene lost 4 bases and the J gene lost 2 bases, with 25 bases spanning the gap. CD45RO-negative, CCR7-selected cells formed the naive CD8 fraction, which excluded terminally differentiated effector memory CD45RA+ cells.

Sequenced material: naive CD8+ T cells sorted from blood. The receptor comes from a man younger than 40 in good health. The J gene is TRBJ2-7, the V gene TRBV9; tentative D call: TRBD2 (6 bases). CDR3 nucleotide sequence: TGTGCCAGCAGCCCTGCCGCCAATTCAGCGGGCGTCCCCTACGAGCAGTACTTC. Translation: CASSPAANSAGVPYEQYF.